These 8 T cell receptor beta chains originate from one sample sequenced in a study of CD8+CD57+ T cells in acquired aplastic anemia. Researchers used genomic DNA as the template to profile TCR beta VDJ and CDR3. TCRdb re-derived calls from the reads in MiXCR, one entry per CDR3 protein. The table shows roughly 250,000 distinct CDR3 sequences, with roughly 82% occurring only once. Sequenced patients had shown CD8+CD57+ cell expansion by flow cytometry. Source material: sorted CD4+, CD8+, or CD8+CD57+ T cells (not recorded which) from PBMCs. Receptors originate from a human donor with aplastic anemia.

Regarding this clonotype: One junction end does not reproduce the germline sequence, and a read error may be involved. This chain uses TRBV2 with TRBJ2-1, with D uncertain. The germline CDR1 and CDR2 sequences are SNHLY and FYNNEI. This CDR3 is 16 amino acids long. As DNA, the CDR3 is TGTGCCAGCAGTGGGGTGGGCGGAACGAACACTGAAGCTCTCTTTTTC. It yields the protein CASSGVGGTNTEALFF.

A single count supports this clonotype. The CDR3 DNA follows: TGTGCCAGTAGTGCAGGGGGAAACGGCTACACCTTC. It yields the protein CASSAGGNGYTF. V is TRBV19 and J is TRBJ1-2; 7 bases match TRBD1. Per the germline V gene, CDR1 is LNHDA and CDR2 is SQIVND (reference sequence). V lost 5 bases, J lost 8 bases, and 5 bases stayed unmatched. The CDR3 is 12 amino acids.

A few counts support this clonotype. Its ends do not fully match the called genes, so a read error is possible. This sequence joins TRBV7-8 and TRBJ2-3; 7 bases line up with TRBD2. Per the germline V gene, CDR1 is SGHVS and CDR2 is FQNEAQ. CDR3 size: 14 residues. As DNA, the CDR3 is TGTGCCGGCAGCGGGGCCGGGGGCACAGATACGCAGTATTTT. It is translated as CAGSGAGGTDTQYF.

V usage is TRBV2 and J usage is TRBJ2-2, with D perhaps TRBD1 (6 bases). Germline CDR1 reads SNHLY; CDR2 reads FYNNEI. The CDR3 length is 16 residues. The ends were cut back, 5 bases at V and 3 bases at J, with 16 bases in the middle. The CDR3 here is CASSQRQGRDTGELFF. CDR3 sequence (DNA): TGTGCCAGCAGTCAACGGCAGGGGCGGGACACCGGGGAGCTGTTTTTT.

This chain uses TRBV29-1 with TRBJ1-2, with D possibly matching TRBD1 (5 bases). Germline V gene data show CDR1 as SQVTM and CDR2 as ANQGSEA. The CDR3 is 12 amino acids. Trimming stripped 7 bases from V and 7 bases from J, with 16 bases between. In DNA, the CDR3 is TGCAGCGCCGAGGGGACTGTGGCTGGCTACACCTTC. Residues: CSAEGTVAGYTF. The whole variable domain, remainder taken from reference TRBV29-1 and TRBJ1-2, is SAVISQKPSRDICQRGTSLTIQCQVDSQVTMMFWYRQQPGQSLTLIATANQGSEATYESGFVIDKFPISRPNLTFSTLTVSNMSPEDSSIYLCSAEGTVAGYTFGSGTRLTVV.

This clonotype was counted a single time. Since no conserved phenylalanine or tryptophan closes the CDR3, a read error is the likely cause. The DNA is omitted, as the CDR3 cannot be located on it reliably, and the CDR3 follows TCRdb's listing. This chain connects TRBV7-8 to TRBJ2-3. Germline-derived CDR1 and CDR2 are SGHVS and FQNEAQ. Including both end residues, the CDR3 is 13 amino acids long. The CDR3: CSVGLTAGELFFG.

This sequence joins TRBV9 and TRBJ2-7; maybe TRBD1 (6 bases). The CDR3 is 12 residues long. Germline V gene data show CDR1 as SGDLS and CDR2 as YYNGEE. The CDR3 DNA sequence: TGTGCCAGCAGCCCTACCGGGTCCAAGGGGGACGTC. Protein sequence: CASSPTGSKGDV.

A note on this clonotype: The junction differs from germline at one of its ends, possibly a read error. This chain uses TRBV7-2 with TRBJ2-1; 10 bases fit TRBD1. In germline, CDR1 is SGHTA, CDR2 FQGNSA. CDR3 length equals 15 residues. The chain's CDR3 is CASSLTGGADYSYFF. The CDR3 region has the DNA TGCGCCAGCAGCTTGACAGGGGGCGCCGACTATAGCTACTTCTTC.